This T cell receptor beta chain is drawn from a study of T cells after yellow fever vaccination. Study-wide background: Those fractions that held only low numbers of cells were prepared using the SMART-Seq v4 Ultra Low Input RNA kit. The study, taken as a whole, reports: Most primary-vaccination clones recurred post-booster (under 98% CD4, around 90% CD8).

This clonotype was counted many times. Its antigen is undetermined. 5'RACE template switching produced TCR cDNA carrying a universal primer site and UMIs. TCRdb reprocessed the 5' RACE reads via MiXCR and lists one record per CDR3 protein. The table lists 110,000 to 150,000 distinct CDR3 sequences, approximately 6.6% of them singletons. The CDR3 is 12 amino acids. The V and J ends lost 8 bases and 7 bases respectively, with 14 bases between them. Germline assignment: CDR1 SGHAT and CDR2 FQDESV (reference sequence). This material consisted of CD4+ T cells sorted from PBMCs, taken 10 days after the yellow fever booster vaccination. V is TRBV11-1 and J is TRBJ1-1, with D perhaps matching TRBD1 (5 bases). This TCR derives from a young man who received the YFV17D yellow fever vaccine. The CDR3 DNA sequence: TGTGCCAGCCTCGGGACCCCGGGTGAAGCTTTCTTT. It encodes CASLGTPGEAFF.